Each of the 3 T cell receptor beta chains below was sequenced from the same sample in a study of T cell responses to AZD1222 COVID-19 vaccine. The method was immunoSEQ multiplex PCR; TCRdb's version includes in-frame clones alone and lacks a portion of them. The repertoire holds 100,000 to 150,000 clones, with approximately 88% as singletons. Source: peripheral blood, taken on day 0 of AZD1222 vaccination. Every receptor here comes from an adult in good health.

This chain joins TRBV14 and TRBJ1-1; TRBD1 matches at 12 bases. Germline V gene sequence: CDR1 SGHDN, CDR2 FVKESK. The CDR3 sequence is 16 residues long. V was pared by 4 bases and J by 10 bases, with 13 bases of the junction left unmatched. CDR3 sequence reads: CASSPPPGQGALAAFF. For the CDR3, the DNA is TGTGCCAGCAGCCCCCCCCCGGGACAGGGGGCCCTTGCAGCTTTCTTT.

This clone was seen more than once but under ten times. This chain uses TRBV3-1 (or the pseudogene TRBV3-2) with TRBJ1-2, with 11 bases lining up with TRBD1. In germline, CDR1 is LGHDT, CDR2 YNNKEL (reference sequence). The trim removed 4 bases at V and 8 bases at J, leaving 9 bases unmatched. The CDR3 spans 15 residues. The CDR3 sequence is CASSPRGQGARGYTF. CDR3 DNA: TGTGCCAGCAGCCCCCGAGGACAGGGGGCGCGGGGCTACACCTTC.

The V gene is TRBV7-9, the J gene TRBJ1-1, with no clear D. Germline CDR1 and CDR2: SEHNR and FQNEAQ (reference sequence). Trimming pared 8 bases from V and 5 bases from J, leaving 12 bases between. This CDR3 is 12 amino acids long. The CDR3 coding sequence is TGTGCCAGCGCCCGCCGGGAGACTGAAGCTTTCTTT. Protein sequence: CASARRETEAFF.